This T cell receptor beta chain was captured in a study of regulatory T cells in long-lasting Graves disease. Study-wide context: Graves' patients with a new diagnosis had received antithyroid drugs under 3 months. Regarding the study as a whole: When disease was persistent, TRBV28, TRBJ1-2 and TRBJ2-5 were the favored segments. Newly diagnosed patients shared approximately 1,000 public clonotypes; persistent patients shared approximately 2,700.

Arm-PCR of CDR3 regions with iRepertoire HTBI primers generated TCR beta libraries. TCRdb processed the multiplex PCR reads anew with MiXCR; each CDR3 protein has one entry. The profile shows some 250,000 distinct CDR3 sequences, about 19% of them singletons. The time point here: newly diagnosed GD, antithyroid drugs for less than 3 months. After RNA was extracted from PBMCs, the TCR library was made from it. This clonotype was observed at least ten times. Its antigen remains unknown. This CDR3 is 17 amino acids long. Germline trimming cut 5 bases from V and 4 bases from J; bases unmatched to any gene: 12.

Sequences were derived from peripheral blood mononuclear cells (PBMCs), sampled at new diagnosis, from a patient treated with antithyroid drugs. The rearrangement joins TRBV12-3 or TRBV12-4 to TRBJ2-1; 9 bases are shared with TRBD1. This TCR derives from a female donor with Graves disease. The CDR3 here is CASSLRTGAPQYNEQFF. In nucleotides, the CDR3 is TGTGCCAGCAGTCTCCGGACAGGGGCCCCACAATACAATGAGCAGTTCTTC.